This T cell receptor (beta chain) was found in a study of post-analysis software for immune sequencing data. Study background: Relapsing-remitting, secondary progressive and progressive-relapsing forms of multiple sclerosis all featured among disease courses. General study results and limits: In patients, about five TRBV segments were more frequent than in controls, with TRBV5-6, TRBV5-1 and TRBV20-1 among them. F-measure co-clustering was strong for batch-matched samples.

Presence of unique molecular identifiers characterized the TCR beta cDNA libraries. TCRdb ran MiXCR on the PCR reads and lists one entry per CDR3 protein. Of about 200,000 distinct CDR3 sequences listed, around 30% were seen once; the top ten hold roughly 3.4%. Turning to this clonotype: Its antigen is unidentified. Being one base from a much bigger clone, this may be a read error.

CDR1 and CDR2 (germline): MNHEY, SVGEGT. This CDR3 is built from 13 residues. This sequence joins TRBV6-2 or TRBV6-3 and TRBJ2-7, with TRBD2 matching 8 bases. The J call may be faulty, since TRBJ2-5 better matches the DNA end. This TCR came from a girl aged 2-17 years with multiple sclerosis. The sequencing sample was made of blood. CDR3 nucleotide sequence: TGTGCCAACCGAGCGGGAGCCCGGGAGACCCAGTACTTC. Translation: CANRAGARETQYF.